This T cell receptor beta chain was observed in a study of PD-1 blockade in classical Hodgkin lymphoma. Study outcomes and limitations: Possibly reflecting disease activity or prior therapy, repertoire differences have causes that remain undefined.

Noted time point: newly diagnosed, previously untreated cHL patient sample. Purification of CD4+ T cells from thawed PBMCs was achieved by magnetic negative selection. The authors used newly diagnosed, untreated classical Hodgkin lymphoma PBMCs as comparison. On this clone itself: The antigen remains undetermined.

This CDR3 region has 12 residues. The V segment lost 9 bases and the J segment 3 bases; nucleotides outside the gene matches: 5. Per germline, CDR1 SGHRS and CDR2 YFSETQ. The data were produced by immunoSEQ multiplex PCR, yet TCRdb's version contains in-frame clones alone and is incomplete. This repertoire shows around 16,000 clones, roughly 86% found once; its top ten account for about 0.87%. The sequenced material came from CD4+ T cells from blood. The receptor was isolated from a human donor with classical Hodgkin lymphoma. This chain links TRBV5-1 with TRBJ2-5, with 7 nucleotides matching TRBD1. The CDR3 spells CATRQGEETQYF. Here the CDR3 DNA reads TGCGCCACCCGACAGGGAGAAGAGACCCAGTACTTC.